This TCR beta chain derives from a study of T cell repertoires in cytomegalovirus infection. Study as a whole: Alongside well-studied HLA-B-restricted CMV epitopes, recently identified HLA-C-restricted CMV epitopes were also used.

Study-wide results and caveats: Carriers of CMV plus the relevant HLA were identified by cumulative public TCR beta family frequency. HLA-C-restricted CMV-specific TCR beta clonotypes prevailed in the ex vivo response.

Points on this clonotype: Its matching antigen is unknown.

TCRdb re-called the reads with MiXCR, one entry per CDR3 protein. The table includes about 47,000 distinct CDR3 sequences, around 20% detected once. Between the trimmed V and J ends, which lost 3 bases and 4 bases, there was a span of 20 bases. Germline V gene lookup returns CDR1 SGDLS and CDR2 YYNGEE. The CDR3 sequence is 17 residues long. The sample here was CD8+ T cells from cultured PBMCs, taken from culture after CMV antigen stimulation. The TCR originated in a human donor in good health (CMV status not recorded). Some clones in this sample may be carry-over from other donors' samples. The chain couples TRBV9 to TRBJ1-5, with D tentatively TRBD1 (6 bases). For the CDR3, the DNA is TGTGCCAGCAGCGAGGGGGGGGAGCTCCTGAGTAATCAGCCCCAGCATTTT. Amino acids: CASSEGGELLSNQPQHF.